The 29 T cell receptor beta chains reported below all come from one sample, sequenced in a study of OX40 agonist ivuxolimab in advanced cancers. Sequenced by immunoSEQ multiplex PCR; TCRdb stores in-frame clones only, minus some. The table includes fewer than 75,000 clones, approximately 93% detected once. Here the sequenced sample was CD4+ or CD8+ T cells sorted from blood, taken in a trial of the OX40 agonist ivuxolimab. Every receptor here comes from an adult with an advanced solid tumor such as melanoma, head and neck, liver or kidney cancer.

This rearrangement joins TRBV6-5 to TRBJ2-5; tentatively, D is TRBD2 (6 bases). V lost 4 bases and J 10 bases, leaving 10 bases between the germline ends. From germline, CDR1 is MNHEY and CDR2 SVGAGI. This CDR3 region has 11 residues. The CDR3 sequence: CASSSMGGQYF. In nucleotides, the CDR3 is TGTGCCAGCAGTTCCATGGGGGGCCAGTACTTC.

CDR3 region: CASVYRGTDTQYF. CDR3 DNA sequence: TGTGCCTCGGTATACCGGGGCACAGATACGCAGTATTTT. The V and J genes are TRBV6-1 and TRBJ2-3; D uncertain. CDR3 length: 13 amino acids. Germline lookup yields CDR1 MNHNS and CDR2 SASEGT. V lost 11 bases and J lost 1, with 13 bases in between.

The V call is TRBV6-6, the J call TRBJ2-3, with unresolved D. Trimming removed 6 bases at V and 8 bases at J, with 12 bases between. Germline loops: CDR1 MNHNY, CDR2 SVGAGI (reference sequence). This CDR3 has 12 amino acids. CDR3 nucleotides: TGTGCCAGCAGCCCTAGGGAAGGTACGCAGTATTTT. As protein: CASSPREGTQYF.

The CDR3: CASSLNEYTQYF. Written as DNA, the CDR3 is TGCGCCAGCAGCTTGAACGAGTATACGCAGTATTTT. The chain employs TRBV5-1 and TRBJ2-3; D uncertain. Trimming took off 1 base at V and 7 bases at J, with 7 bases between the two ends. In germline, CDR1 is SGHRS, CDR2 YFSETQ. The CDR3 spans 12 residues.

V and J are TRBV5-6 and TRBJ1-5; no clear D. The germline CDR1 and CDR2 sequences are SGHDT and YYEEEE. Trimming stripped 0 bases from V and 7 bases from J, with 8 bases between. CDR3 size: 13 residues. CDR3 loop: CASSLGRAQPQHF. CDR3 sequence (DNA): TGTGCCAGCAGCTTGGGGCGGGCACAGCCCCAGCATTTT.

This chain connects TRBV2 to TRBJ2-5; TRBD2 aligns across 8 bases. Trimming cost V 6 bases and J 7 bases; bases outside gene matches: 10. This CDR3 comprises 14 residues. The germline gives CDR1 SNHLY, CDR2 FYNNEI. In DNA form, the CDR3 reads TGTGCCAGCAGGCCCGAGCGGGAGAGTGGGACCCAGTACTTC. It encodes CASRPERESGTQYF.

The V call is TRBV6-5, the J call TRBJ1-3; unclear D gene. The CDR3 spans 14 residues. V dropped 5 bases and J dropped 4 bases, with 12 bases sitting between them. Per the germline V gene, CDR1 is MNHEY and CDR2 is SVGAGI. The DNA of the CDR3 is TGTGCCAGCAGTAAGGACCACACGGGAAACACCATATATTTT. This sequence encodes CASSKDHTGNTIYF.

In its sample, this clone was seen once. The CDR3 reads CASSLAYRGDYGYTF. DNA of the CDR3: TGTGCCAGCAGCTTAGCCTACAGGGGCGACTATGGCTACACCTTC. The rearrangement links TRBV7-8 to TRBJ1-2, with TRBD1 matching over 7 bases. After removal of 0 bases from V and 3 bases from J, the junction contained 4 bases not matched to a gene. The CDR3 spans 15 residues. Germline CDR1 is SGHVS and CDR2 is FQNEAQ.

The chain combines TRBV5-1 with TRBJ2-7; the D call may be TRBD1 or TRBD2 (5 bases each). In germline, CDR1 is SGHRS, CDR2 YFSETQ. The V and J ends lost 1 base and 4 bases respectively, with 9 bases between them. This CDR3 has 13 amino acids. This CDR3 reads CASSLYGAYEQYF. CDR3 DNA: TGCGCCAGCAGCTTGTACGGGGCTTACGAGCAGTACTTC.

This sequence joins TRBV27 and TRBJ2-3; 7 bases map to TRBD1. The CDR3 runs to 14 residues. Germline V gives CDR1 MNHEY, CDR2 SMNVEV (reference sequence). The ends lost 4 bases at V and 5 bases at J; junction bases unmatched: 6. CDR3 sequence (DNA): TGTGCCAGCAGTTCGGGACAGCCCGTAGATACGCAGTATTTT. This codes for CASSSGQPVDTQYF.

The sample holds a few counts of this clone. The V call is TRBV28, the J call TRBJ2-7; 12 nucleotides line up with TRBD2. Germline lookup yields CDR1 MDHEN and CDR2 SYDVKM. V lost 6 bases to trimming and J lost 5 bases; unmatched junction nucleotides: 11. The CDR3 is made up of 16 amino acids. For the CDR3, the DNA is TGTGCCAGCAGCCTAAGGGGGACTAGCGGGCTCAACGAGCAGTACTTC. Amino acid sequence: CASSLRGTSGLNEQYF.

The chain couples TRBV7-6 to TRBJ2-7; TRBD1 agrees at 7 bases. Germline CDR1 reads SGHVS; CDR2 reads FNYEAQ. Trimming at V came to 5 bases and at J to 1 base, leaving 5 bases not matched to a gene. The CDR3 sequence is 14 residues long. The DNA of the CDR3 is TGTGCCAGCAGCCGCTTGACAGGGTCCTACGAGCAGTACTTC. Protein: CASSRLTGSYEQYF.

The genes are TRBV7-9 and TRBJ2-5, with TRBD2 matching over 9 bases. Germline loops: CDR1 SEHNR, CDR2 FQNEAQ (reference sequence). The CDR3 contains 17 residues. V shed 3 bases and J 1 base; nucleotides not matched to a gene: 9. The CDR3 region has the DNA TGTGCCAGCAGCTTCTCGGCGGGGGGGCTTTTCCAAGAGACCCAGTACTTC. It specifies CASSFSAGGLFQETQYF.

The chain recombines TRBV28 with TRBJ2-2, with TRBD1 matching 8 bases. The CDR3 runs 15 residues. In germline, CDR1 is MDHEN, CDR2 SYDVKM. J lost 5 bases, V lost 6 bases, and 8 bases had no gene match. CDR3 nucleotides: TGTGCCAGCAGCACGACAGGGGATGGAACCGGGGAGCTGTTTTTT. It translates to CASSTTGDGTGELFF.

This clone was seen more than once but under ten times. V and J are TRBV7-9 and TRBJ1-1, with D possibly being TRBD1 (5 bases). Looked up from germline, CDR1 is SEHNR and CDR2 is FQNEAQ (reference sequence). V gave up 5 bases and J gave up 1 base, with 20 bases separating them. The CDR3 loop spans 17 amino acids. Here the CDR3 DNA reads TGTGCCAGCAGCCTAGACACCCCCGGACATCCGAACACTGAAGCTTTCTTT. It translates to CASSLDTPGHPNTEAFF.

The chain carries TRBV7-9 and TRBJ2-7; perhaps D is TRBD1 or TRBD2 (6 bases each). The V end was cut by 1 base, the J end by 7 bases, with 11 bases between. The CDR3 covers 13 residues. The V gene's germline CDR1 is SEHNR and CDR2 FQNEAQ (reference sequence). Here the CDR3 DNA reads TGTGCCAGCAGCTTAGAAGGAGGGGGGGAGCAGTACTTC. This codes for CASSLEGGGEQYF. Combining the CDR3 with reference TRBV7-9 and TRBJ2-7 gives the whole variable domain DTGVSQNPRHKITKRGQNVTFRCDPISEHNRLYWYRQTLGQGPEFLTYFQNEAQLEKSRLLSDRFSAERPKGSFSTLEIQRTEQGDSAMYLCASSLEGGGEQYFGPGTRLTVT.

V and J are TRBV5-1 and TRBJ2-5; 11 bases agree with TRBD2. Germline V gives CDR1 SGHRS, CDR2 YFSETQ. Unmatched junction bases numbered 8, after V lost 3 bases and J lost 4 bases. CDR3 length equals 16 residues. The CDR3 loop is CASSWGLAEERETQYF. DNA of the CDR3: TGCGCCAGCAGCTGGGGACTAGCGGAGGAGAGAGAGACCCAGTACTTC.

This sequence joins TRBV27 and TRBJ2-7; D gene unclear. V dropped 5 bases and J dropped 9 bases, with 20 bases sitting between them. The CDR3 has 14 amino acids. CDR1 is MNHEY, CDR2 SMNVEV, per germline (reference sequence). The CDR3 region is CASSTYTGKGRQYF. In DNA, the CDR3 is TGTGCCAGCAGTACCTACACGGGTAAGGGCCGGCAGTACTTC.

The rearrangement joins TRBV28 to TRBJ2-7; TRBD1 matches 9 bases. J was trimmed by 7 bases and V by 3 bases; bases with no gene match: 10. The CDR3 totals 15 residues. Germline CDR1 reads MDHEN; CDR2 reads SYDVKM. Here the CDR3 DNA reads TGTGCCAGCAGTTTGGGTGGGACAGGGCGGAAAGAGCAGTACTTC. It encodes CASSLGGTGRKEQYF.

The gene calls are TRBV7-3 and TRBJ2-1; weak D call: TRBD2 (7 bases). CDR1 is SGHTA, CDR2 FQGTGA, per germline. Deletions cut 5 bases from V and 5 bases from J, with 16 bases between. The CDR3 has 15 amino acids. The CDR3 is CASSPRGAGHNEQFF. DNA for the CDR3: TGTGCCAGCAGCCCCAGGGGAGCGGGGCACAATGAGCAGTTCTTC.

This chain joins TRBV29-1 and TRBJ2-7; TRBD2 is a possible D gene (5 bases). This CDR3 is built from 11 residues. CDR1 is SQVTM and CDR2 is ANQGSEA in the germline V gene. The CDR3 here is CSLPRAYEQYF. CDR3 bases: TGCAGTCTCCCGCGGGCCTACGAGCAGTACTTC.

V is TRBV10-3 and J is TRBJ2-5; a weak D match, TRBD1 (6 bases). The length of the CDR3 is 14 residues. CDR1 is ENHRY, CDR2 SYGVKD, per germline. The V end lost 5 bases, the J end lost 3 bases, and 13 bases lay between the germline ends. DNA of the CDR3: TGTGCCATCAGTTCCCTGGGGGCCGAAGAGACCCAGTACTTC. It translates to CAISSLGAEETQYF.

The chain links TRBV5-1 to TRBJ1-5; D might be TRBD1 (6 bases). Between the trimmed V and J ends, which lost 2 bases and 3 bases, there was a span of 21 bases. This CDR3 is 18 amino acids long. In germline, CDR1 is SGHRS, CDR2 YFSETQ. This chain's CDR3 is CASSFNPRGGVNNQPQHF. CDR3 DNA sequence: TGCGCCAGCAGCTTTAACCCTCGCGGGGGCGTGAACAATCAGCCCCAGCATTTT.

The chain employs TRBV14 and TRBJ1-4, with D perhaps TRBD1 (5 bases). The CDR3 is 13 residues long. The V gene's germline CDR1 is SGHDN and CDR2 FVKESK. V lost 4 bases to trimming and J lost 5 bases, with 8 bases between them. The CDR3 region is CASSRDWNEKLFF. CDR3 sequence (DNA): TGTGCCAGCAGCCGGGACTGGAATGAAAAACTGTTTTTT.

Points on this clone: Sequence at one end of the junction differs from germline and may be a read error. The CDR3 sequence is CASSLGGRVVDF. The DNA for the CDR3 is TGCGCCAGCAGCTTGGGGGGCAGGGTAGTGGATTTT. The chain links TRBV5-1 to TRBJ2-3; the D gene is possibly TRBD1 (5 bases). CDR1 is SGHRS, CDR2 YFSETQ, per germline. The CDR3 contains 12 residues.

This chain joins TRBV19 and TRBJ2-2; a possible D gene is TRBD1 (6 bases). CDR1 and CDR2 (germline): LNHDA, SQIVND (reference sequence). Trimming pared 4 bases from V and 5 bases from J, leaving 11 bases between. The CDR3 length is 14 residues. This CDR3 is CASSTFRGTGELFF. Here the CDR3 DNA reads TGTGCCAGTAGTACATTCAGGGGAACCGGGGAGCTGTTTTTT.

The V gene is TRBV6-5, the J gene TRBJ2-7; possible D gene TRBD1, 5 bases. CDR1 is MNHEY and CDR2 is SVGAGI in the germline V gene. V lost 6 bases to trimming and J lost 5 bases, with 14 bases between them. This CDR3 is 13 amino acids long. The CDR3 DNA is TGTGCCAGCAGACGCCTTCAGGGTGACGAGCAGTACTTC. This translates into CASRRLQGDEQYF.

The rearrangement links TRBV21-1 to TRBJ1-5; the listed D gene, TRBD1, was not tested against the DNA. TRBV21-1 is a documented pseudogene. The CDR3 spans 18 residues. CDR3 in amino acids: CASSKGMRDRTPNQPQHF. In DNA form, the CDR3 reads TGTGCCAGCAGCAAAGGTATGCGGGACAGAACCCCCAATCAGCCCCAGCATTTT.

V usage is TRBV2 and J usage is TRBJ2-1; TRBD2 matches at 10 bases. The CDR3 spans 14 residues. Germline V gives CDR1 SNHLY, CDR2 FYNNEI. V shed 4 bases and J 10 bases; nucleotides not matched to a gene: 7. This CDR3 reads CASSVAGGAGEQFF. In DNA, the CDR3 is TGTGCCAGCAGTGTAGCGGGAGGAGCGGGCGAGCAGTTCTTC.